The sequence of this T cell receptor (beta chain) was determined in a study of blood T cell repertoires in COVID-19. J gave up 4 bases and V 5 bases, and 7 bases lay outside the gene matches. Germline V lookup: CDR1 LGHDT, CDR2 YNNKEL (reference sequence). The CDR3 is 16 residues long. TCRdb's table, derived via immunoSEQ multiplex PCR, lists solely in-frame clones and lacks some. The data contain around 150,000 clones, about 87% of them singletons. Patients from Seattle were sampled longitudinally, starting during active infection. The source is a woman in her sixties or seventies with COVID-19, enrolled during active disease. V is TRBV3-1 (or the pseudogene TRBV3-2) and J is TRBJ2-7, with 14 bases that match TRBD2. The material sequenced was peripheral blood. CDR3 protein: CASSSTGLAGAYEQYF. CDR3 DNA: TGTGCCAGCAGCTCCACGGGACTAGCGGGGGCATACGAGCAGTACTTC.